This T cell receptor beta chain is from a study of blood T cell repertoires in COVID-19. Study as a whole: Sources were T cells, B-cell-depleted T cells, or PBMCs; the material itself was cDNA or gDNA.

Assay used: immunoSEQ multiplex PCR; TCRdb lists only in-frame clones, some missing. The profile covers about 140,000 clones, with about 89% appearing a single time and about 2.5% taken by the ten largest. Germline V CDR1 and CDR2: SGHRS, YFSETQ. Trimming took 3 bases from V and 4 from J, leaving 13 bases between them. The CDR3 contains 14 residues. This sequence joins TRBV5-1 and TRBJ1-2; tentative D call: TRBD1 (6 bases). This receptor was obtained from a man over 45 with active COVID-19. The sequenced sample was peripheral blood. CDR3 in amino acids: CASSSLGGSYGYTF. The CDR3 DNA sequence: TGCGCCAGCAGCTCGCTTGGGGGCAGCTATGGCTACACCTTC.